This is a list of T cell receptor beta chains from one sample in a study of T cell responses to AZD1222 COVID-19 vaccine. TCRdb's copy holds only in-frame clones and misses some; the assay was immunoSEQ multiplex PCR. The table lists under 150,000 clones, around 90% of them singletons. This sample comprised peripheral blood, obtained on day 0 of AZD1222 vaccination. Receptor source: an adult in good health. Each CDR3 is given with its conserved first and last residue. The D gene is left open where the match is weak. Clone size is shown for a subset of rows, as once, few, many or a class of expanded clone.

D gene	clone size	V gene	J gene	CDR3 DNA	CDR3 protein
-	-	TRBV5-6	TRBJ1-2	TGTGCCAGCAGCTTGGGGGCAGGGTACTATGGCTACACCTTC	CASSLGAGYYGYTF
-	-	TRBV28	TRBJ1-6	TGTGCCAGCAGGGACCTCGGGACTTTGAATTCACCCCTCCACTTT	CASRDLGTLNSPLHF
TRBD1	-	TRBV5-8	TRBJ1-2	TGTGCCAGCAGCTTTGTGCCGGGACAGGTGATTGAGCCCCACTATGGCTACACCTTC	CASSFVPGQVIEPHYGYTF
-	-	TRBV9	TRBJ2-7	TGTGCCAGCAGCGTAGGACACAACTTAGGCGAGCAGTACTTC	CASSVGHNLGEQYF
-	-	TRBV3-1/TRBV3-2	TRBJ1-3	TGTGCCAGCAGCCAAGGTTTTTCCGGACTTGGAAACACCATATATTTT	CASSQGFSGLGNTIYF
TRBD1	-	TRBV28	TRBJ1-2	TGTGCCAGCAGTCCAGGGGGACGCTACACCTTC	CASSPGGRYTF
-	once	TRBV11-2	TRBJ2-7	TGTGCCAGCAGCATAGACGGGACGGCGACCTACGAGCAGTACTTC	CASSIDGTATYEQYF
-	-	TRBV7-2	TRBJ1-2	TGTGCCAGCAGCGAACCAGGGGCTGGCTACACCTTC	CASSEPGAGYTF
-	-	TRBV11-3	TRBJ2-5	TGTGCCAGCAGCTTTGAGGAGACCCAGTACTTC	CASSFEETQYF
TRBD1	-	TRBV7-9	TRBJ1-2	TGTGCCAGCAGCTTTGGACAGGGGATCTATGGCTACACCTTC	CASSFGQGIYGYTF
-	-	TRBV11-2	TRBJ2-7	TGTGCCAGCAGCTCGAGCAGTCCACGAACAGGCGAACGTGAGCAGTACTTC	CASSSSSPRTGEREQYF
TRBD2	-	TRBV11-2	TRBJ2-1	TGTGCCAGCAGCCCTAAGACTAGCGGGGGTCATGAGCAGTTCTTC	CASSPKTSGGHEQFF
TRBD1	-	TRBV27	TRBJ1-2	TGTGCCAGCACTCCGATACAGGGGGGTGGCTACACCTTC	CASTPIQGGGYTF
TRBD1	-	TRBV12-5	TRBJ1-1	TGTGCTAGTGGTCCCGTGGGAACCGGGACAGAAGAAGCTTTCTTT	CASGPVGTGTEEAFF
-	-	TRBV25-1	TRBJ1-5	TGTGCCAGCAGTCCCAGGGGATCTCAGCCCCAGCATTTT	CASSPRGSQPQHF
TRBD1	-	TRBV5-1	TRBJ2-3	TGCGCCAGCAGCCCGGACAGGGTAGGAGATACGCAGTATTTT	CASSPDRVGDTQYF
TRBD1	-	TRBV28	TRBJ1-4	TGTGCCAGCAGTTTCCAGGGGGTAGAAAAACTGTTTTTT	CASSFQGVEKLFF
TRBD1	-	TRBV25-1	TRBJ1-2	TGTGCCAGCAGTGGGTGGACAGGGGCCTATGGCTACACCTTC	CASSGWTGAYGYTF
-	-	TRBV11-2	TRBJ2-3	TGTGCCAGCAGCTTAGTGGGTCGGGAGCGGGATACGCAGTATTTT	CASSLVGRERDTQYF